These T cell receptor beta chains were read from a single sample in a study of shared clonotypes between healthy human individuals. Generated by immunoSEQ multiplex PCR, the TCRdb table keeps only in-frame clones and is missing some. The sample shows more than 2 million clones, roughly 94% of them seen only once. Sequencing input: naive CD8+ T cells sorted from blood. These receptors were collected from a man aged 18 to 30 in good health. Each CDR3 is given with its conserved first and last residue. D genes are given only for firm matches. A row's size may be missing; if present it is once, few, many or a size class.

D gene: TRBD1; V gene: TRBV2; clone size: .; J gene: TRBJ1-1; CDR3 DNA: TGTGCCAGCAGTTCGACAGGGGGTTCTGAAGCTTTCTTT; CDR3 protein: CASSSTGGSEAFF
D gene: .; V gene: TRBV11-2; clone size: .; J gene: TRBJ2-5; CDR3 DNA: TGTGCCAGCAGCTTACGGCAAGCTAGGGCGGAGACCCAGTACTTC; CDR3 protein: CASSLRQARAETQYF
D gene: TRBD1; V gene: TRBV7-9; clone size: .; J gene: TRBJ1-2; CDR3 DNA: TGTGCCAGCAGCTTAGGACAGGGAGACTATGGCTACACCTTC; CDR3 protein: CASSLGQGDYGYTF
D gene: .; V gene: TRBV13; clone size: .; J gene: TRBJ2-5; CDR3 DNA: TGTGCCAGCAGCTTAGGGACCGGCAGGGGGGGAGAGACCCAGTACTTC; CDR3 protein: CASSLGTGRGGETQYF
D gene: .; V gene: TRBV9; clone size: .; J gene: TRBJ1-1; CDR3 DNA: TGTGCCAGCAGCGCCCACGGTGGGTCAGAAGCTTTCTTT; CDR3 protein: CASSAHGGSEAFF
D gene: .; V gene: TRBV27; clone size: .; J gene: TRBJ2-7; CDR3 DNA: TGTGCCAGCAGTTTTAAAGGAAGTTACGAGCAGTACTTC; CDR3 protein: CASSFKGSYEQYF
D gene: TRBD1; V gene: TRBV9; clone size: once; J gene: TRBJ1-1; CDR3 DNA: TGTGCCAGCAGCCCGCCGACAGGGTTCACTGAAGCTTTCTTT; CDR3 protein: CASSPPTGFTEAFF
D gene: .; V gene: TRBV10-3; clone size: few; J gene: TRBJ2-7; CDR3 DNA: TGTGCCATCAGTGACACCAACACCTACGAGCAGTACTTC; CDR3 protein: CAISDTNTYEQYF
D gene: .; V gene: TRBV5-4; clone size: .; J gene: TRBJ1-1; CDR3 DNA: TGTGCCAGCAGCTTGGGAGGGAGTACTGAAGCTTTCTTT; CDR3 protein: CASSLGGSTEAFF
D gene: .; V gene: TRBV6-1; clone size: .; J gene: TRBJ2-2; CDR3 DNA: TGTGCCAGCAGTCAACCGGGACCCTCGGGGGAGCTGTTTTTT; CDR3 protein: CASSQPGPSGELFF